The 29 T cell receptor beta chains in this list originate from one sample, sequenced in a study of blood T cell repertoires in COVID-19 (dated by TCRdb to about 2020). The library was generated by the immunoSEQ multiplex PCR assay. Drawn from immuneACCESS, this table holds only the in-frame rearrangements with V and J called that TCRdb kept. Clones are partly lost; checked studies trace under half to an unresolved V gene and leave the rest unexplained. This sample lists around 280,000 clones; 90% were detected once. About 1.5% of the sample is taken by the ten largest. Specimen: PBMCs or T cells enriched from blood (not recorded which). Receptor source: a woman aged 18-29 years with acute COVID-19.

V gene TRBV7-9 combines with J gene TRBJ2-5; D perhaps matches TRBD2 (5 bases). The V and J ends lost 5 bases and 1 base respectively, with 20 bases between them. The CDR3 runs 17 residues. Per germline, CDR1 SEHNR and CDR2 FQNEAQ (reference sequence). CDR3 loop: CASSLPAGRRSQETQYF. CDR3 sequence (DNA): TGTGCCAGCAGCCTTCCCGCCGGACGGAGGAGCCAAGAGACCCAGTACTTC.

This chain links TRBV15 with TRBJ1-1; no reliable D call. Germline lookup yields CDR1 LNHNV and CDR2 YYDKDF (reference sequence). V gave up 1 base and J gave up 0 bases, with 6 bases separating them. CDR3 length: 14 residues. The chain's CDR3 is CATSRGPMNTEAFF. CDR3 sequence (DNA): TGTGCCACCAGCAGAGGTCCCATGAACACTGAAGCTTTCTTT. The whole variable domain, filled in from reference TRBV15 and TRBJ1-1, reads DAMVIQNPRYQVTQFGKPVTLSCSQTLNHNVMYWYQQKSSQAPKLLFHYYDKDFNNEADTPDNFQSRRPNTSFCFLDIRSPGLGDTAMYLCATSRGPMNTEAFFGQGTRLTVV.

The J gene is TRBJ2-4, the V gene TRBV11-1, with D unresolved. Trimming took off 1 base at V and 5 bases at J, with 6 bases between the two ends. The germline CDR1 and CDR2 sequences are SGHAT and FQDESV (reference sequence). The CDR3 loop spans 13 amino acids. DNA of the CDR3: TGTGCCAGCAGCTTAGATAGAGAAAACATTCAGTACTTC. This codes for CASSLDRENIQYF.

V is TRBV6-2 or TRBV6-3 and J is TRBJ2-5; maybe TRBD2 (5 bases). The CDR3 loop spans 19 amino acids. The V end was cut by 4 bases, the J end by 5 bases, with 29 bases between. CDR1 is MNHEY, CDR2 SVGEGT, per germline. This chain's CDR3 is CASSSIGPPQEVGRETQYF. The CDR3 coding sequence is TGTGCCAGCAGTTCTATCGGACCGCCCCAGGAGGTAGGACGCGAGACCCAGTACTTC.

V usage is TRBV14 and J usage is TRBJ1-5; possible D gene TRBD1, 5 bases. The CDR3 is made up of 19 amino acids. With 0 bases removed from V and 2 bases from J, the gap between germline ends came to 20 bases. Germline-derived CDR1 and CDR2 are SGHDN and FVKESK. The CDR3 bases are TGTGCCAGCAGCCAAGAGATGGGACTTAGGGCCGTTGGCAATCAGCCCCAGCATTTT. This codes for CASSQEMGLRAVGNQPQHF.

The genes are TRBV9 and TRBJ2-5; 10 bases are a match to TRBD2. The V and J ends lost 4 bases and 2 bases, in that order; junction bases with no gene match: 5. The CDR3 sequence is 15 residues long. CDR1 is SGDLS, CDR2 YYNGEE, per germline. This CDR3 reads CASSTSGRDQETQYF. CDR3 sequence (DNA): TGTGCCAGCAGCACAAGCGGGAGGGATCAAGAGACCCAGTACTTC.

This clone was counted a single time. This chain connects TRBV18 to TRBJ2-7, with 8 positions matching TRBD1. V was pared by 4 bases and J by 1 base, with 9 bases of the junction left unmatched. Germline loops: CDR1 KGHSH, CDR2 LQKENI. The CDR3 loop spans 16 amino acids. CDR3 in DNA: TGTGCCAGCTCACAGATCTCGGGACAGGTGTCCTACGAGCAGTACTTC. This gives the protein CASSQISGQVSYEQYF.

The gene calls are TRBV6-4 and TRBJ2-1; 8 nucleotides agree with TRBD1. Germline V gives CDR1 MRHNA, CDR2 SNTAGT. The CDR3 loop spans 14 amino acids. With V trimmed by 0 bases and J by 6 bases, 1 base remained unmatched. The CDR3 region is CASSDSGTGNEQFF. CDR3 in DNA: TGTGCCAGCAGTGACTCGGGGACAGGCAATGAGCAGTTCTTC.

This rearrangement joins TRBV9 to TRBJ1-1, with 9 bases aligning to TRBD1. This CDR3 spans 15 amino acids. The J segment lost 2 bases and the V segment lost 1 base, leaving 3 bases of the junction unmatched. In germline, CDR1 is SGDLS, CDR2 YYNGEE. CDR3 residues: CASSVPTGGNTEAFF. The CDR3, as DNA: TGTGCCAGCAGCGTACCAACAGGGGGCAACACTGAAGCTTTCTTT.

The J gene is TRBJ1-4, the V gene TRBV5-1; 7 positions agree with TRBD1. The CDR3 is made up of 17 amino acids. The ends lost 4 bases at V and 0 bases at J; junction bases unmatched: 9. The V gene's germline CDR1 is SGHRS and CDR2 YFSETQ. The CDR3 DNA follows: TGCGCCAGCAGCAAAGGACAGGCAGTTGCAACTAATGAAAAACTGTTTTTT. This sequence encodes CASSKGQAVATNEKLFF.

DNA for the CDR3: TGTGCCAGCAGCAAAATTGGGACAGGGGGTAGAAATGAGCAGTTCTTC. Protein sequence: CASSKIGTGGRNEQFF. The chain combines TRBV21-1 with TRBJ2-1; TRBD1 reflects the table's D call only, with no check against the DNA. TRBV21-1 is labeled a pseudogene. The CDR3 runs 16 residues.

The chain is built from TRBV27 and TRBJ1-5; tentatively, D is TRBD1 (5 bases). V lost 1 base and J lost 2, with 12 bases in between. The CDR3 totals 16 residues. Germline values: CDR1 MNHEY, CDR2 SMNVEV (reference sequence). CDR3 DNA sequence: TGTGCCAGCAGTTTATTCCCGGGGGTCGGCAATCAGCCCCAGCATTTT. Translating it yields CASSLFPGVGNQPQHF.

CDR3 residues: CASSPPSRPRDGYTF. The DNA for the CDR3 is TGTGCCAGCTCACCACCCTCCCGGCCTCGGGATGGCTACACCTTC. The rearrangement links TRBV18 to TRBJ1-2, with D unresolved. Per the germline V gene, CDR1 is KGHSH and CDR2 is LQKENI. CDR3 length: 15 residues. V was clipped by 0 bases and J by 6 bases, with 14 bases between them.

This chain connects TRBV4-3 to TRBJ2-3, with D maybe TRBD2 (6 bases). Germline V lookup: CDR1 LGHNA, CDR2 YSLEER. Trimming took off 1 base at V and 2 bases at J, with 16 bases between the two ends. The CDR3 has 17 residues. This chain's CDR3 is CASSQVGLGGSTDTQYF. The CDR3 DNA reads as TGCGCCAGCAGCCAAGTTGGATTGGGAGGTTCCACAGATACGCAGTATTTT.

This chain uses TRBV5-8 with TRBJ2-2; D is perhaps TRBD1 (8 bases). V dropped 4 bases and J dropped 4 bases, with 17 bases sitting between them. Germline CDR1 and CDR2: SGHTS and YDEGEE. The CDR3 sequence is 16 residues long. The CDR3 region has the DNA TGTGCCAGCAGCGGGGGGGACAGGAGCTTCACCGGGGAGCTGTTTTTT. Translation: CASSGGDRSFTGELFF.

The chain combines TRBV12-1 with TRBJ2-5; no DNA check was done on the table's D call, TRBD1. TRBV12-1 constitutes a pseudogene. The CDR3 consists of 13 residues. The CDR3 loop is CASKGQGGETQYF. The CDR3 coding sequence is TGTGCCAGCAAGGGACAGGGGGGAGAGACCCAGTACTTC.

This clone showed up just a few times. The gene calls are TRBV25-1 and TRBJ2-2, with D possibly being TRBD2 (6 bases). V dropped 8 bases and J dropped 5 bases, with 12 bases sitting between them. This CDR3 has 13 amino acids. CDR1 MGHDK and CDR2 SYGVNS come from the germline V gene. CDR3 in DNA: TGTGCCAGCCGGGACTGGGCGACCGGGGAGCTGTTTTTT. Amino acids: CASRDWATGELFF.

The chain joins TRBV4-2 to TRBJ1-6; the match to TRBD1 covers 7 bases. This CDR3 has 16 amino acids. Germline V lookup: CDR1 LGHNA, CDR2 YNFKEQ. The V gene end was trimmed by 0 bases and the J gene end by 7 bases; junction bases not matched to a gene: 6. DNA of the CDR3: TGTGCCAGCAGCCAAGACCCGGGACAGATAAATTCACCCCTCCACTTT. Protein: CASSQDPGQINSPLHF.

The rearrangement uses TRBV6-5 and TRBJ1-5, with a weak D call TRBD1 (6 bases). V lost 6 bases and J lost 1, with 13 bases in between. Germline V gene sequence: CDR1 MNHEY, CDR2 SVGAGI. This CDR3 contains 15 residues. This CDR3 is CASRPQGTSNQPQHF. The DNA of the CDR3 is TGTGCCAGCAGACCACAGGGAACAAGCAATCAGCCCCAGCATTTT.

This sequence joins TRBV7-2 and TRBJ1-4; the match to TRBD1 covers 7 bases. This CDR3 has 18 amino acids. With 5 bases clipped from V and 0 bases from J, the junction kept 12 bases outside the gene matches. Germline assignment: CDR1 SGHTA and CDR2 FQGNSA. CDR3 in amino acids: CASSDAGLTGATNEKLFF. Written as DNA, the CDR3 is TGTGCCAGCAGCGACGCGGGCCTTACAGGGGCAACTAATGAAAAACTGTTTTTT.

The CDR3 DNA sequence: TGTGCCAGCAGCTTAGCGTTCGAATCACAGGGGGCCGGGGAGCTGTTTTTT. Protein product: CASSLAFESQGAGELFF. The chain employs TRBV7-6 and TRBJ2-2; 8 positions agree with TRBD1. Germline V lookup: CDR1 SGHVS, CDR2 FNYEAQ. CDR3 length equals 17 residues. The ends lost 0 bases at V and 6 bases at J; junction bases unmatched: 9.

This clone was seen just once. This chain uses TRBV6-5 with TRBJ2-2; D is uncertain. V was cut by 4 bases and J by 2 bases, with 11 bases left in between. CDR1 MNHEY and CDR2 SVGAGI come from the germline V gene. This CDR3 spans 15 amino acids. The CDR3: CASSSASPNTGELFF. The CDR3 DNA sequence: TGTGCCAGCAGTTCCGCCAGTCCCAACACCGGGGAGCTGTTTTTT.

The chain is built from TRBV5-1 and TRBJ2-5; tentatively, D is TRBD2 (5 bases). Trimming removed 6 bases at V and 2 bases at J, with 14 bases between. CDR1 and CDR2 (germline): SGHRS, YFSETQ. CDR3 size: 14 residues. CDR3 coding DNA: TGCGCCAGCACAAGCGGAGCTTTACAAGAGACCCAGTACTTC. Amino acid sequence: CASTSGALQETQYF.

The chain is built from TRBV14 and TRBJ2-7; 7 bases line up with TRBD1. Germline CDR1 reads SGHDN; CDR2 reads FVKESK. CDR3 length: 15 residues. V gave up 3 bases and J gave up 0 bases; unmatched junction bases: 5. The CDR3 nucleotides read TGTGCCAGCAGCCAGGGACAGTTCAGCTCCTACGAGCAGTACTTC. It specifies CASSQGQFSSYEQYF.

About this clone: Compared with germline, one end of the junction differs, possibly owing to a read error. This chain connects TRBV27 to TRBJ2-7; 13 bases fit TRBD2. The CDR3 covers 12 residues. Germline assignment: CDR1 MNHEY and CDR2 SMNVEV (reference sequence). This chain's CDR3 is CASRGLAGEDSF. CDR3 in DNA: TGTGCCAGCAGAGGACTAGCGGGAGAAGACTCCTTC.

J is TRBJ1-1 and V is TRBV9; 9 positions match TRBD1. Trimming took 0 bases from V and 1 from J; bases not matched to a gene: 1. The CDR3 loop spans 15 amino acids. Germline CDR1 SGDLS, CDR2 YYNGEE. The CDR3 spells CASSVVGQGNTEAFF. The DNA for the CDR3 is TGTGCCAGCAGCGTAGTGGGACAGGGGAACACTGAAGCTTTCTTT.

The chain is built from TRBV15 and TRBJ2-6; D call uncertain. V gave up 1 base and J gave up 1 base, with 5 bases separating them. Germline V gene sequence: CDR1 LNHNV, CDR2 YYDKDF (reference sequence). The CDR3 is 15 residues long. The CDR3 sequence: CATSRGASGANVLTF. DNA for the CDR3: TGTGCCACCAGCAGAGGGGCTTCTGGGGCCAACGTCCTGACTTTC.

CDR3 bases: TGTGCCAGCAGCTTGTCGATCCTAACCGTCCAAGAGACCCAGTACTTC. Its protein is CASSLSILTVQETQYF. The chain uses TRBV5-5 and TRBJ2-5; no clear D. Trimming took off 1 base at V and 1 base at J, with 14 bases between the two ends. From germline, CDR1 is SGHKS and CDR2 YYEKEE (reference sequence). The CDR3 is made up of 16 amino acids. The variable domain in full, completed from reference TRBV5-5 and TRBJ2-5, reads DAGVTQSPTHLIKTRGQQVTLRCSPISGHKSVSWYQQVLGQGPQFIFQYYEKEERGRGNFPDRFSARQFPNYSSELNVNALLLGDSALYLCASSLSILTVQETQYFGPGTRLLVL.

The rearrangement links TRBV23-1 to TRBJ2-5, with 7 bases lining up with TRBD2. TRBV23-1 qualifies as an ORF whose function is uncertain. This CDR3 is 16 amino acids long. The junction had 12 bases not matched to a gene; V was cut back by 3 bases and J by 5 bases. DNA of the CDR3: TGCGCCAGCAGTCACCCCCGGTTTGCGGGAGTGGAGACCCAGTACTTC. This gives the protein CASSHPRFAGVETQYF.